Reported below is one T cell receptor beta chain. No antigen is known for it. J was trimmed by 4 bases and V by 2 bases; bases with no gene match: 4. Germline V lookup: CDR1 GTSNPN, CDR2 SVGIG (reference sequence). This CDR3 is built from 14 residues. The study ran its PCR with 60 Vbeta and 13 Jbeta primers. This table comes from immunoSEQ multiplex PCR, and its TCRdb copy is limited to in-frame clones, with some not included. The table has 120,000 or so clones, 60% to 85% seen once. This specimen comes from a study of cytomegalovirus exposure and HLA in healthy donors. Overall study findings and caveats: Later, TCR association rates were found to vary by HLA locus, highest for DRB1 and lowest for HLA-C. In a later analysis, parvovirus B19, influenza, CMV and Epstein-Barr virus appeared linked to several top co-occurrence clusters. Sequencing likely caused a cluster of highly shared sequence variants. Rare sequences made up most TCRs, while some public TCRs were found in many donors.

The receptor comes from a man aged 50 or older in good health and CMV-seropositive. The V and J genes are TRBV30 and TRBJ1-5, with 8 bases identical to TRBD1. Sequencing used PBMCs. The CDR3 sequence is CAWSWGQVNQPQHF. In DNA form, the CDR3 reads TGTGCCTGGAGTTGGGGACAGGTTAATCAGCCCCAGCATTTT.